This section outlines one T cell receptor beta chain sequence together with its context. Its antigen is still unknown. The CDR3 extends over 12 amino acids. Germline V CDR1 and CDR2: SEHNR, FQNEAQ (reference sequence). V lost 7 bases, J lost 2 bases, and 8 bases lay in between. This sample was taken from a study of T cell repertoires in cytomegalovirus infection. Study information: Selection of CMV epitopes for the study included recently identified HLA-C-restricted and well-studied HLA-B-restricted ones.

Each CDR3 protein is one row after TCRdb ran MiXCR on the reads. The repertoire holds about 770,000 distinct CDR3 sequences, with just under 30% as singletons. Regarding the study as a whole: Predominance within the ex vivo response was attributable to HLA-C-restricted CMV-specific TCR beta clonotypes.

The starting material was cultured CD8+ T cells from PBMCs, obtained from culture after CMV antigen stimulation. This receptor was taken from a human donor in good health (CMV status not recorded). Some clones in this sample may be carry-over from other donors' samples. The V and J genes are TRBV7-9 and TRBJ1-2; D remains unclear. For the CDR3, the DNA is TGTGCCAGCAACCCAAACAACTATGGCTACACCTTC. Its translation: CASNPNNYGYTF.